The T cell receptor (beta chain) under discussion was sequenced for a study of naive and memory T cell subsets. Whole-study results and caveats: RNA-based TCR counts may shift with T cell activation and differentiation. Diversity fell and Gini index rose from naive through CM, EM, EMRA.

CDR1 is MNHEY, CDR2 SMNVEV, per germline (reference sequence). This CDR3 is built from 14 residues. With 4 bases removed from V and 0 bases from J, the gap between germline ends came to 8 bases. This clonotype was found many times. The antigen is unknown. Sequential positive selection took CD4 T cells first, then CD8 T cells. Two oligonucleotides, mixed equimolar, formed the beta constant-region primer covering TRBC1 and TRBC2. An oligonucleotide with the SP2 primer and a 12-nucleotide UMI was ligated to the cDNA 3' end. TCRdb re-derived calls from the UMI-ligation and nested PCR reads in MiXCR, one entry per CDR3 protein. The table shows under 150,000 distinct CDR3 sequences, with about 18% occurring only once.

Sequenced material: naive CD4+ T cells from blood. The J gene is TRBJ2-3, the V gene TRBV27; no firm D call. This sequence was found in a human donor in good health. The CDR3 reads CASSYGFSTDTQYF. CDR3 sequence (DNA): TGTGCCAGCAGTTACGGCTTCAGCACAGATACGCAGTATTTT.